This is a list of T cell receptor beta chains from one sample in a study of T cells in localized non-small cell lung cancer. Clones were read by immunoSEQ multiplex PCR, and TCRdb kept only the in-frame ones, dropping some. The sample contains tens of thousands of clones, more than 80% of which appear only once. The material was PBMCs, obtained before any cancer treatment. The receptors stem from a man between 40 and 70 years old with stage II lung adenocarcinoma. The CDR3 runs from the conserved cysteine through the conserved F or W. A D gene is named only where the DNA matches it firmly. Rows give clone size only sometimes, using once, few, many, or a class for an expanded clone.

CASSLEAGGPHEQFF | TGTGCCAGCAGCTTAGAAGCGGGAGGGCCCCATGAGCAGTTCTTC | TRBV11-1 | TRBD2 | TRBJ2-1 | - | 15
CASSLRLGADTQYF | TGCGCCAGCAGCTTGAGACTCGGGGCAGATACGCAGTATTTT | TRBV5-1 | - | TRBJ2-3 | - | 14
CASSPGGGSGYEQYF | TGTGCCAGCAGCCCCGGTGGCGGGTCGGGGTACGAGCAGTACTTC | TRBV5-4 | - | TRBJ2-7 | few | 15
CAWRQGYGYTF | TGTGCCTGGAGACAGGGGTATGGCTACACCTTC | TRBV30 | TRBD1 | TRBJ1-2 | - | 11
CASSSTAQEAFF | TGTGCCAGCAGCTCGACAGCCCAAGAAGCTTTCTTT | TRBV7-2 | - | TRBJ1-1 | - | 12
CASSLAGLGSYEQYF | TGTGCCAGCAGCTTGGCGGGATTGGGGTCCTACGAGCAGTACTTC | TRBV7-9 | - | TRBJ2-7 | - | 15
CASTIRDRGVYEQYF | TGTGCCAGCACCATACGGGACAGGGGTGTCTACGAGCAGTACTTC | TRBV7-2 | TRBD1 | TRBJ2-7 | - | 15
CSVEVAGGRQETQYF | TGCAGCGTTGAGGTAGCGGGAGGGAGACAAGAGACCCAGTACTTC | TRBV29-1 | TRBD2 | TRBJ2-5 | - | 15
CASSYSSGGPGETQYF | TGTGCCAGCAGTTACTCCTCGGGAGGGCCTGGGGAGACCCAGTACTTC | TRBV6-5 | TRBD2 | TRBJ2-5 | - | 16
CSVLPGRGLAGGGQFF | TGCAGCGTTCTCCCAGGGAGGGGACTAGCGGGAGGAGGGCAGTTCTTC | TRBV29-1 | TRBD2 | TRBJ2-1 | - | 16
CASMGTSGPNNEQFF | TGTGCCAGCATGGGGACTAGCGGGCCTAACAATGAGCAGTTCTTC | TRBV6-1 | TRBD2 | TRBJ2-1 | - | 15
CASSPQSIYQSGYTF | TGTGCCAGCAGCCCGCAATCCATCTATCAGTCTGGCTACACCTTC | TRBV7-9 | - | TRBJ1-2 | - | 15
CASSLDTQETQYF | TGCGCCAGCAGCTTGGACACCCAAGAGACCCAGTACTTC | TRBV5-1 | - | TRBJ2-5 | - | 13
CASSLDRVLSYEQYF | TGTGCCAGCAGCTTAGATAGGGTTCTCTCCTACGAGCAGTACTTC | TRBV7-2 | - | TRBJ2-7 | - | 15
CASSPTSGRASSYNEQFF | TGTGCCAGCAGCCCAACTAGCGGGAGGGCTAGCTCCTACAATGAGCAGTTCTTC | TRBV14 | TRBD2 | TRBJ2-1 | - | 18
CASRSGVRAFF | TGTGCCAGTAGATCAGGGGTTCGAGCTTTCTTT | TRBV19 | - | TRBJ1-1 | - | 11
CASSPDTGELFF | TGTGCCAGCAGCCCCGACACCGGGGAGCTGTTTTTT | TRBV7-3 | - | TRBJ2-2 | - | 12
CASSDRGNEKLFF | TGTGCCAGCAGTGACAGGGGAAATGAAAAACTGTTTTTT | TRBV2 | - | TRBJ1-4 | - | 13
CASSPDRISYEQYF | TGTGCCAGTTCCCCCGACAGGATCTCCTACGAGCAGTACTTC | TRBV27 | - | TRBJ2-7 | - | 14
CASSDRHNEQFF | TGTGCCAGCAGTGATCGGCATAATGAGCAGTTCTTC | TRBV2 | - | TRBJ2-1 | - | 12
CASSPGMGALGNTIYF | TGCGCCAGCAGCCCCGGTATGGGGGCTCTTGGAAACACCATATATTTT | TRBV4-1 | - | TRBJ1-3 | - | 16
CASSSRLAGGEETQYF | TGTGCCAGTAGTTCCCGTCTAGCGGGAGGAGAAGAGACCCAGTACTTC | TRBV19 | TRBD2 | TRBJ2-5 | once | 16
CASSEGRYNEKLFF | TGTGCCAGCAGTGAGGGACGGTATAATGAAAAACTGTTTTTT | TRBV25-1 | - | TRBJ1-4 | - | 14
CASSQGVGLAEAEQYF | TGTGCCAGCAGCCAAGGGGTGGGTCTAGCGGAAGCAGAGCAGTACTTC | TRBV14 | TRBD2 | TRBJ2-7 | - | 16
CASSPGLAGYNEQFF | TGTGCCAGCAGTCCCGGACTAGCGGGCTACAATGAGCAGTTCTTC | TRBV2 | TRBD2 | TRBJ2-1 | - | 15
CASSDVGGSYNEQFF | TGTGCCAGCAGTGATGTGGGGGGCTCCTACAATGAGCAGTTCTTC | TRBV25-1 | - | TRBJ2-1 | - | 15
CASSRGDRGNQPQHF | TGTGCCAGCAGCCGAGGGGACAGGGGCAATCAGCCCCAGCATTTT | TRBV7-6 | TRBD1 | TRBJ1-5 | - | 15
CASSLGKNQPQHF | TGTGCCAGCAGCTTAGGAAAAAATCAGCCCCAGCATTTT | TRBV7-2 | - | TRBJ1-5 | once | 13
CASRKSASDYVLTF | TGTGCCAGCAGGAAAAGCGCTTCGGACTACGTCCTGACTTTC | TRBV2 | - | TRBJ2-6 | - | 14
CASRPGQGAGNTIYF | TGTGCCAGCAGGCCCGGACAGGGGGCAGGAAACACCATATATTTT | TRBV5-5 | TRBD1 | TRBJ1-3 | - | 15
CASSPGQNFEQFF | TGTGCCAGCTCACCGGGACAGAACTTTGAGCAGTTCTTC | TRBV18 | TRBD1 | TRBJ2-1 | - | 13
CASSAEQIYEQYF | TGTGCCAGCAGTGCCGAACAAATCTACGAGCAGTACTTC | TRBV2 | - | TRBJ2-7 | - | 13
CASSWGGLAGVNEQYF | TGTGCCAGCAGCTGGGGGGGACTAGCGGGAGTGAACGAGCAGTACTTC | TRBV5-4 | TRBD2 | TRBJ2-7 | - | 16
CSASGDLRKFF | TGCAGTGCTAGTGGGGACCTAAGAAAGTTCTTC | TRBV20-1 | - | TRBJ2-1 | - | 11
CASSSLARRSNQPQHF | TGTGCCAGTAGTTCCCTAGCCCGACGTAGCAATCAGCCCCAGCATTTT | TRBV19 | - | TRBJ1-5 | - | 16
CAWSWGRNYGYTF | TGTGCCTGGAGTTGGGGCAGGAACTATGGCTACACCTTC | TRBV30 | - | TRBJ1-2 | few | 13
CASSRGAEGVGTEAFF | TGTGCCAGCAGCCGAGGGGCGGAAGGGGTAGGCACTGAAGCTTTCTTT | TRBV4-2 | - | TRBJ1-1 | - | 16
CASSLVPNYGYTF | TGTGCCAGCAGCTTAGTGCCTAACTATGGCTACACCTTC | TRBV11-3 | - | TRBJ1-2 | - | 13
CASSDQDYSYNEQFF | TGTGCCAGCAGTGACCAAGACTACAGCTACAATGAGCAGTTCTTC | TRBV2 | - | TRBJ2-1 | - | 15
CASSGDREVEKLFF | TGTGCCAGCAGTGGGGACAGGGAAGTGGAAAAACTGTTTTTT | TRBV25-1 | TRBD1 | TRBJ1-4 | - | 14
CASSLGGRSYEQYF | TGTGCCAGCAGCTTGGGTGGGAGAAGCTACGAGCAGTACTTC | TRBV5-6 | - | TRBJ2-7 | few | 14
CASSIRGITEAFF | TGTGCCAGTAGTATCAGGGGAATCACTGAAGCTTTCTTT | TRBV19 | - | TRBJ1-1 | - | 13
CASSLVLRETQYF | TGTGCCAGCAGCTTAGTGTTACGGGAGACCCAGTACTTC | TRBV7-2 | - | TRBJ2-5 | - | 13
CASSFDSEQYF | TGTGCCAGCAGTTTCGACTCCGAGCAGTACTTC | TRBV6-5 | - | TRBJ2-7 | - | 11
CASSQGTEAFF | TGTGCCAGCAGTCAGGGGACTGAAGCTTTCTTT | TRBV28 | - | TRBJ1-1 | - | 11
CASSEAHGGSSGNTIYF | TGTGCCAGCAGTGAAGCGCACGGGGGATCCTCTGGAAACACCATATATTTT | TRBV6-1 | - | TRBJ1-3 | - | 17
CASSIEGANYNEQFF | TGTGCCAGTAGTATTGAGGGGGCTAACTACAATGAGCAGTTCTTC | TRBV19 | TRBD1 | TRBJ2-1 | - | 15
CAWSRTGILYSNQPQHF | TGTGCCTGGAGCCGGACAGGGATCCTTTATAGCAATCAGCCCCAGCATTTT | TRBV30 | TRBD1 | TRBJ1-5 | - | 17
CSVQRGSYNEQFF | TGCAGCGTCCAACGGGGGAGCTACAATGAGCAGTTCTTC | TRBV29-1 | - | TRBJ2-1 | - | 13
CASSVGAGLNYGYTF | TGTGCCAGCAGCGTAGGTGCAGGCCTTAACTATGGCTACACCTTC | TRBV9 | - | TRBJ1-2 | - | 15